What follows are 18 T cell receptor beta chains derived from one specimen sequenced in a study of cytomegalovirus exposure and HLA in healthy donors. With 60 Vbeta and 13 Jbeta primers, the PCR was carried out. Produced via immunoSEQ multiplex PCR; TCRdb's table is partial and in-frame only. The data hold around 170,000 clones, with 70% to 80% observed a single time. The sequenced sample consisted of PBMCs. These receptor sequences come from a man in his forties in good health and CMV-seronegative.

This clone was counted once. V gene TRBV2 combines with J gene TRBJ1-1; D perhaps matches TRBD1 (5 bases). The CDR3 has 12 residues. The germline CDR1 and CDR2 sequences are SNHLY and FYNNEI. The ends were cut back, 8 bases at V and 3 bases at J, with 10 bases in the middle. This CDR3 reads CASYGGDTEAFF. The CDR3 nucleotides read TGTGCCAGCTACGGGGGGGACACTGAAGCTTTCTTT.

The gene calls are TRBV7-2 and TRBJ2-7; TRBD1 agrees at 8 bases. J gave up 1 base and V 5 bases, and 7 bases lay outside the gene matches. CDR3 length: 15 amino acids. In germline, CDR1 is SGHTA, CDR2 FQGNSA. The CDR3 DNA reads TGTGCCAGCAGCAACCGACAGGGGCCATCCTACGAGCAGTACTTC. Its protein is CASSNRQGPSYEQYF.

This clone is a singleton in its sample. The chain employs TRBV9 and TRBJ2-3; 11 nucleotides align to TRBD2. Unmatched junction bases numbered 9, after V lost 4 bases and J lost 5 bases. Germline CDR1 is SGDLS and CDR2 is YYNGEE. The CDR3 has 16 amino acids. CDR3 nucleotide sequence: TGTGCCAGCAGCTCCCTCACTAGCGGGAGAGGAGATACGCAGTATTTT. It specifies CASSSLTSGRGDTQYF.

The chain joins TRBV7-9 to TRBJ2-7; 7 bases line up with TRBD1. Germline loops: CDR1 SEHNR, CDR2 FQNEAQ (reference sequence). Unmatched junction bases numbered 3, after V lost 5 bases and J lost 2 bases. The CDR3 loop spans 13 amino acids. The CDR3 nucleotides read TGTGCCAGCAGCCTCGGGACAGCCTACGAGCAGTACGTC. Protein sequence: CASSLGTAYEQYV.

The J gene is TRBJ1-2, the V gene TRBV7-9; 11 positions match TRBD1. Germline trimming cut 4 bases from V and 4 bases from J; bases unmatched to any gene: 2. Germline CDR1 reads SEHNR; CDR2 reads FQNEAQ (reference sequence). The CDR3 spans 14 residues. The CDR3 coding sequence is TGTGCCAGCAGCTCAGGACAGGGGGCCTATGGCTACACCTTC. This translates into CASSSGQGAYGYTF.

The rearrangement links TRBV29-1 to TRBJ2-2, with TRBD1 as a possible D gene (6 bases). Trimming pared 4 bases from V and 3 bases from J, leaving 18 bases between. Germline V CDR1 and CDR2: SQVTM, ANQGSEA. The CDR3 spans 16 residues. The CDR3, as DNA: TGCAGCGTTGGGGATTGGGCAGGGGTTTACACCGGGGAGCTGTTTTTT. Its translation is CSVGDWAGVYTGELFF.

In DNA form, the CDR3 reads TGCAGTGCTATTCATACTGAAGCTTTCTTT. Amino acids: CSAIHTEAFF. This chain connects TRBV20-1 to TRBJ1-1; D is ambiguous. Trimming removed 4 bases at V and 5 bases at J, with 5 bases between. Germline CDR1 reads DFQATT; CDR2 reads SNEGSKA (reference sequence). CDR3 length: 10 residues.

This sequence joins TRBV2 and TRBJ2-1; 10 nucleotides agree with TRBD2. From germline, CDR1 is SNHLY and CDR2 FYNNEI. V dropped 5 bases and J dropped 12; count of bases not matched to a gene: 10. CDR3 size: 14 residues. The CDR3 loop is CASSREREGPGQFF. The CDR3 nucleotides read TGTGCCAGCAGTCGGGAGCGGGAGGGCCCAGGGCAGTTCTTC.

In this sample, this clone turned up once. The rearrangement uses TRBV11-2 and TRBJ1-1, with D tentatively TRBD1 (5 bases). V was pared by 2 bases and J by 7 bases, with 11 bases between. The CDR3 sequence is 13 residues long. Germline values: CDR1 SGHAT, CDR2 FQNNGV. The CDR3 DNA is TGTGCCAGCAGCTTACTCCGACAGAGTGAAGCTTTCTTT. It encodes CASSLLRQSEAFF.

The chain is built from TRBV5-1 and TRBJ2-2; TRBD2 might be the D (5 bases). The CDR3 extends over 15 amino acids. The germline V gene encodes CDR1 SGHRS and CDR2 YFSETQ. V was pared by 2 bases and J by 7 bases, with 15 bases between. This CDR3 reads CASSFGGALSGELFF. The DNA for the CDR3 is TGCGCCAGCAGCTTCGGAGGTGCGCTTAGCGGGGAGCTGTTTTTT.

The table lists this clone with a count of one. V gene TRBV30 combines with J gene TRBJ2-7, with D possibly matching TRBD2 (6 bases). V lost 5 bases and J 11 bases, leaving 16 bases between the germline ends. The germline V gene encodes CDR1 GTSNPN and CDR2 SVGIG (reference sequence). This CDR3 region has 11 residues. The CDR3 nucleotides are TGTGCCTGGGGGGCGGGGCCCAGCAAGTACGTC. Its translation is CAWGAGPSKYV.

The chain uses TRBV9 and TRBJ2-7; possibly TRBD2 for D (6 bases). CDR1 and CDR2 (germline): SGDLS, YYNGEE. With 3 bases removed from V and 6 bases from J, the gap between germline ends came to 16 bases. The CDR3 runs 14 residues. The CDR3 loop reads CASSEMGLFAEQYF. CDR3 bases: TGTGCCAGCAGCGAGATGGGACTTTTCGCCGAGCAGTACTTC.

On this clone: A junction boundary mismatches the germline segment, possibly from a read error. The chain joins TRBV29-1 to TRBJ2-6, with D maybe TRBD1 (5 bases). Germline CDR1 is SQVTM and CDR2 is ANQGSEA. The CDR3 length is 16 residues. The CDR3 region is CSVGSQSTYGANGLTF. For the CDR3, the DNA is TGCAGCGTGGGAAGTCAATCCACTTATGGGGCCAACGGCCTGACTTTC.

This chain uses TRBV5-6 with TRBJ2-3; D is ambiguous. Deletions cut 2 bases from V and 4 bases from J, with 11 bases between. CDR1 SGHDT and CDR2 YYEEEE come from the germline V gene. The CDR3 covers 14 residues. For the CDR3, the DNA is TGTGCCAGCAGCTTTGTCGAGTCGGCAGATACGCAGTATTTT. It is translated as CASSFVESADTQYF.

This chain joins TRBV5-6 and TRBJ2-7; D remains unclear. Trimming cost V 0 bases and J 7 bases, with 8 bases left between them. CDR3 length: 12 amino acids. The germline V gene has CDR1 SGHDT and CDR2 YYEEEE. The CDR3 DNA follows: TGTGCCAGCAGCTTGGAGGCGGCTGAGCAGTACTTC. Translation gives CASSLEAAEQYF.

V and J are TRBV9 and TRBJ1-1; a weak D match, TRBD1 (5 bases). Trimming took 0 bases from V and 4 from J, leaving 13 bases between them. Germline CDR1 reads SGDLS; CDR2 reads YYNGEE. The length of the CDR3 is 15 residues. In nucleotides, the CDR3 is TGTGCCAGCAGCGTAGCAGGGAGGGGAACCACTGAAGCTTTCTTT. This encodes CASSVAGRGTTEAFF.

The CDR3 DNA follows: TGTGCCAGCAGCTCACACTCTGGGGCGGCGGGGAAAACCTACGAGCAGTACTTC. It translates to CASSSHSGAAGKTYEQYF. The chain is built from TRBV7-8 and TRBJ2-5; the D gene is possibly TRBD2 (6 bases). The DNA matches TRBJ2-7 better at its end, which makes the J call doubtful. Germline lookup yields CDR1 SGHVS and CDR2 FQNEAQ. CDR3 length: 18 residues.

The DNA for the CDR3 is TGTGCCAGCAGCCCCGGGGTAGGTCAGCCCCAGCATTTT. The encoded protein is CASSPGVGQPQHF. The chain is built from TRBV7-2 and TRBJ1-5; unclear D gene. This CDR3 contains 13 residues. CDR1 SGHTA and CDR2 FQGNSA come from the germline V gene. With 5 bases removed from V and 6 bases from J, the gap between germline ends came to 11 bases.